This T cell receptor (beta chain) was sequenced during a study of blood T cell repertoires in COVID-19. On the study more broadly: Symptom resolution, clearance, or two negative PCRs marked donors in Cohort 3 as recovered.

Germline values: CDR1 MNHEY, CDR2 SMNVEV (reference sequence). The trim removed 6 bases at V and 8 bases at J, leaving 9 bases unmatched. The CDR3 extends over 13 amino acids. This clone was seen only once. Individuals aged about 18 to 95 years were recruited from 20 to 25 US areas. Cohorts were assigned according to the clinical history that participants reported. Some clones are missing from TCRdb's copy, which holds only in-frame ones; the method was immunoSEQ multiplex PCR. In the table there are about 150,000 clones, around three quarters of which are singletons. The source material was PBMCs or T cells enriched from blood (not recorded which). The V and J genes are TRBV27 and TRBJ1-2; 7 nucleotides agree with TRBD1. The clonotype was recovered from a woman between 70 and 85 years old in a cohort exposed to, infected with or recovered from COVID-19 (not recorded which). The CDR3 DNA follows: TGTGCCAGCAGCATCACAGGGGTGGGGGGCTACACCTTC. This sequence encodes CASSITGVGGYTF.